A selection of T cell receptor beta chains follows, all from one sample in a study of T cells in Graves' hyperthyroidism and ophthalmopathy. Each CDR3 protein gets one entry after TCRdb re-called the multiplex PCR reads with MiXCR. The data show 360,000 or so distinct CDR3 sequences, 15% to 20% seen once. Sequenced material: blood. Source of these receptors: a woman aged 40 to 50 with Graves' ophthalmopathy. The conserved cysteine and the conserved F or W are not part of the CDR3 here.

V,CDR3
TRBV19,ASSIDLGVPGTF
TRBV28,ASSLGENGQETQY
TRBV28,ASSFSGIAEQYQETQY
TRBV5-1,ASSSGTGPTEAF
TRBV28,ASTRTHAYEQY
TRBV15,ATSSRRGAQGQYGYT
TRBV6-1,ASIRSGRRRQPQH
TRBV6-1,ASSEAGTSAYEQY
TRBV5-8,ASSRRDRITYEQY
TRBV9,ASSPRLAAYEQY
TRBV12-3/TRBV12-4,ASSSSGANSYEQY
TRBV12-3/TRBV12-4,ASSTFGGRGTQY
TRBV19,ASGPRDRGENIQY
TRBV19,ASSEPTGDRGLAGACEQY
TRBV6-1,ASRNSNQPQH
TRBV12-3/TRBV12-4,ASSSTGSPTEAF
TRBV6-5,ASSYSSLDSGTQY
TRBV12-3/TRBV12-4,ASSLRGRMDGYT
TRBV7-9,ASSPPGQGRYEQY
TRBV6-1,ASLKALWVTGELF
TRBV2,ASEAGISYEQY